The 23 T cell receptor beta chains given below trace back to one sample, sequenced in a study of post-analysis software for immune sequencing data. The antigens for these receptors are not known. Each TCR beta cDNA library carried unique molecular identifiers. One entry per CDR3 protein results from TCRdb running MiXCR on the PCR reads. The table has around 440,000 distinct CDR3 sequences, roughly 45% seen once. Overall study findings and caveats: TRBV5-6, TRBV5-1 and TRBV20-1 belonged to a set of about five TRBV segments that were more frequent in patients than controls.

The specimen was blood. These receptors all come from a girl between 5 and 17 years old with multiple sclerosis.

CDR3 loop: CASSPGGTLFF. CDR3 bases: TGTGCCAGCAGCCCCGGCGGAACGCTGTTTTTT. The chain carries TRBV28 and TRBJ1-4; D is ambiguous. CDR1 and CDR2 from the germline V gene are MDHEN and SYDVKM. V was cut by 6 bases and J by 14 bases, with 13 bases left in between. The CDR3 loop spans 11 amino acids.

This sequence joins TRBV30 and TRBJ2-6; D remains unclear. The CDR3 has 15 residues. Per germline, CDR1 GTSNPN and CDR2 SVGIG (reference sequence). Trimming shortened V by 0 bases and J by 0 bases, and 6 bases separated the two germline ends. CDR3 in amino acids: CAWSVPGSGANVLTF. The CDR3 coding sequence is TGTGCCTGGAGTGTACCGGGCTCTGGGGCCAACGTCCTGACTTTC.

The rearrangement links TRBV2 to TRBJ2-7; the match to TRBD1 covers 7 bases. Germline loops: CDR1 SNHLY, CDR2 FYNNEI. The CDR3 has 13 amino acids. The ends lost 4 bases at V and 3 bases at J; junction bases unmatched: 3. The CDR3 region is CASSVNRGYEQYF. CDR3 in DNA: TGTGCCAGCAGTGTTAACAGGGGCTACGAGCAGTACTTC.

This sequence joins TRBV12-3 or TRBV12-4 and TRBJ2-7; the D is unclear. The CDR3 length is 15 residues. Trimming took 4 bases from V and 2 from J, leaving 15 bases between them. The DNA of the CDR3 is TGTGCCAGCAGTTGGTTCACAACGAGGCCCTACGAGCAGTACTTC. Its protein is CASSWFTTRPYEQYF.

The chain uses TRBV7-8 and TRBJ1-1; 7 nucleotides line up with TRBD1. The CDR3 sequence is 15 residues long. CDR1 SGHVS and CDR2 FQNEAQ come from the germline V gene. Trimming cost V 2 bases and J 0 bases; bases outside gene matches: 3. CDR3 in DNA: TGTGCCAGCAGCTTAATACAGGGGATGAACACTGAAGCTTTCTTT. This sequence encodes CASSLIQGMNTEAFF. Combining the CDR3 with reference TRBV7-8 and TRBJ1-1 gives the whole variable domain GAGVSQSPRYKVAKRGQDVALRCDPISGHVSLFWYQQALGQGPEFLTYFQNEAQLDKSGLPSDRFFAERPEGSVSTLKIQRTQQEDSAVYLCASSLIQGMNTEAFFGQGTRLTVV.

This clonotype occurred a few times. CDR3: CSARIQGDEQFF. CDR3 nucleotides: TGCAGTGCTAGAATCCAGGGGGATGAGCAGTTCTTC. The gene calls are TRBV20-1 and TRBJ2-1; the match to TRBD1 covers 7 bases. V lost 2 bases, J lost 8 bases, and 3 bases stayed unmatched. Germline loops: CDR1 DFQATT, CDR2 SNEGSKA (reference sequence). The CDR3 extends over 12 amino acids.

As concerns this clonotype: Germline and junction disagree at one end, which may indicate a read error. The V call is TRBV27, the J call TRBJ2-7; D uncertain. The CDR3 runs 15 residues. CDR1 and CDR2 from the germline V gene are MNHEY and SMNVEV (reference sequence). The CDR3 nucleotides are TGTGCCGGCAGTGGCCTGGGCACCGTAGACTACGAGCAGTACTTC. This sequence encodes CAGSGLGTVDYEQYF.

This chain connects TRBV3-1 to TRBJ1-3; no firm D call. The CDR3 sequence is 12 residues long. The V gene's germline CDR1 is LGHDT and CDR2 YNNKEL (reference sequence). The germline V and J ends were trimmed by 4 bases and 2 bases, with 3 bases remaining between them. The CDR3 sequence: CASSRTGNTIYF. As DNA, the CDR3 is TGTGCCAGCAGCCGAACTGGAAACACCATATATTTT. Complete variable domain (other parts from reference TRBV3-1 and TRBJ1-3): DTAVSQTPKYLVTQMGNDKSIKCEQNLGHDTMYWYKQDSKKFLKIMFSYNNKELIINETVPNRFSPKSPDKAHLNLHINSLELGDSAVYFCASSRTGNTIYFGEGSWLTVV.

This clonotype was counted a few times. The chain recombines TRBV5-1 with TRBJ2-7; TRBD2 agrees at 11 bases. V lost 0 bases and J lost 4; bases outside the gene matches: 3. Germline CDR1 reads SGHRS; CDR2 reads YFSETQ. This CDR3 has 15 residues. In nucleotides, the CDR3 is TGCGCCAGCAGCTTGGGGCCTAGCGGGAGGTACGAGCAGTACTTC. It encodes CASSLGPSGRYEQYF.

This clonotype came up many times. This chain links TRBV20-1 with TRBJ1-2; the match to TRBD1 covers 8 bases. The CDR3 has 13 residues. The germline V gene encodes CDR1 DFQATT and CDR2 SNEGSKA (reference sequence). V lost 4 bases and J lost 4; bases outside the gene matches: 5. The CDR3 bases are TGCAGTGCTAAGGGGACAGGTGTCTATGGCTACACCTTC. This gives the protein CSAKGTGVYGYTF.

A few counts support this clonotype. The J gene is TRBJ1-2, the V gene TRBV20-1, with D uncertain. Germline values: CDR1 DFQATT, CDR2 SNEGSKA (reference sequence). The CDR3 length is 14 residues. Between the trimmed V and J ends, which lost 0 bases and 5 bases, there was a span of 13 bases. The CDR3 DNA is TGCAGTGCTAGAGATCCTCCTAAACAATATGGCTACACCTTC. Translated: CSARDPPKQYGYTF.

With regard to this clonotype: This may be a read error: a much more frequent sequence differs by one nucleotide. CDR3 amino acids: CAGTTTGEETQYF. CDR3 DNA: TGTGCCGGCACAACTACAGGGGAAGAGACCCAGTACTTC. V gene TRBV6-5 combines with J gene TRBJ2-5, with TRBD1 matching 7 bases. The junction had 9 bases not matched to a gene; V was cut back by 11 bases and J by 3 bases. Germline CDR1 and CDR2: MNHEY and SVGAGI. The CDR3 length is 13 residues.

This clonotype was observed a handful of times. The rearrangement joins TRBV28 to TRBJ2-7; maybe TRBD2 (5 bases). The CDR3 length is 16 residues. Deletions cut 5 bases from V and 5 bases from J, with 22 bases between. Germline V gene data show CDR1 as MDHEN and CDR2 as SYDVKM. The DNA of the CDR3 is TGTGCCAGCAGTCCCCCTGAGGGCGCGGTTAAGAACGAGCAGTACTTC. This codes for CASSPPEGAVKNEQYF.

This chain joins TRBV29-1 and TRBJ2-3; D uncertain. This CDR3 contains 16 residues. With 0 bases removed from V and 2 bases from J, the gap between germline ends came to 15 bases. Germline-derived CDR1 and CDR2 are SQVTM and ANQGSEA. The CDR3, as DNA: TGCAGCGTTGAAGAAATGCGTGTCCGGAACACAGATACGCAGTATTTT. Its translation is CSVEEMRVRNTDTQYF.

This clonotype came up a few times. At one of its ends the junction is not consistent with the germline gene, which may arise from a read error. The J gene is TRBJ2-1, the V gene TRBV7-7, with 9 bases fitting TRBD2. CDR1 SSHAT and CDR2 FNYEAQ come from the germline V gene (reference sequence). The CDR3 spans 19 residues. This chain's CDR3 is CASSLDPSGKKGGKNEQFF. The CDR3 DNA sequence: TGTGCTAGCAGCTTAGATCCTAGCGGGAAGAAGGGGGGAAAGAATGAGCAGTTCTTC.

The chain is built from TRBV28 and TRBJ2-1; 9 positions agree with TRBD1. The V gene's germline CDR1 is MDHEN and CDR2 SYDVKM. The ends lost 3 bases at V and 9 bases at J; junction bases unmatched: 12. This CDR3 is built from 16 residues. The chain's CDR3 is CASSFSGWTGVGEQFF. The CDR3 DNA reads as TGTGCCAGCAGTTTTAGTGGTTGGACAGGGGTGGGTGAGCAGTTCTTC. Looking up the rest from reference TRBV28 and TRBJ2-1 gives the full variable domain: DVKVTQSSRYLVKRTGEKVFLECVQDMDHENMFWYRQDPGLGLRLIYFSYDVKMKEKGDIPEGYSVSREKKERFSLILESASTNQTSMYLCASSFSGWTGVGEQFFGPGTRLTVL.

This clonotype was observed a handful of times. The DNA for the CDR3 is TGCGCCAGCAGCCAATGGGACAGAGAGTCTTATGGCTACACCTTC. It is translated as CASSQWDRESYGYTF. The rearrangement uses TRBV4-1 and TRBJ1-2; 7 bases map to TRBD1. CDR3 length: 15 residues. J gave up 5 bases and V 2 bases, and 8 bases lay outside the gene matches. Per the germline V gene, CDR1 is MGHRA and CDR2 is YSYEKL.

The rearrangement links TRBV29-1 to TRBJ1-2; D not resolved. This CDR3 spans 11 amino acids. V lost 6 bases and J lost 7, with 12 bases in between. Germline V gives CDR1 SQVTM, CDR2 ANQGSEA. In DNA form, the CDR3 reads TGCAGCGTCGCTTCCAGGACTGGCTACACCTTC. Amino acid sequence: CSVASRTGYTF.

The V call is TRBV28, the J call TRBJ2-7; a possible D gene is TRBD1 (6 bases). Germline assignment: CDR1 MDHEN and CDR2 SYDVKM. This CDR3 contains 16 residues. V was cut by 2 bases and J by 1 base, with 15 bases left in between. CDR3 amino acids: CASSLASDSYSYEQYF. CDR3 nucleotide sequence: TGTGCCAGCAGTTTAGCCTCGGACAGCTATTCCTACGAGCAGTACTTC.

This clonotype was seen a handful of times. The CDR3 DNA is TGCAGTGCTAAGCTACAGGGGCGACAGACCCAGTACTTC. This codes for CSAKLQGRQTQYF. This chain connects TRBV20-1 to TRBJ2-5; 7 bases are a match to TRBD1. Trimming cost V 4 bases and J 6 bases; bases outside gene matches: 8. Germline V gene lookup returns CDR1 DFQATT and CDR2 SNEGSKA (reference sequence). This CDR3 region has 13 residues.

The rearrangement uses TRBV6-5 and TRBJ2-7, with D possibly TRBD2 on 5 matching bases. CDR1 and CDR2 (germline): MNHEY, SVGAGI. The ends were cut back, 4 bases at V and 3 bases at J, with 16 bases in the middle. The CDR3 has 15 amino acids. Written as DNA, the CDR3 is TGTGCCAGCAGTTCCGACCCGAGGGTCGTCTACGAGCAGTACTTC. This gives the protein CASSSDPRVVYEQYF.

This clonotype was counted between two and nine times. The chain is built from TRBV5-1 and TRBJ1-6; 9 bases align to TRBD1. Germline values: CDR1 SGHRS, CDR2 YFSETQ. Germline trimming cut 3 bases from V and 7 bases from J; bases unmatched to any gene: 5. The CDR3 length is 15 residues. The CDR3 coding sequence is TGCGCCAGCAGCTCAGACGGACAGGGGAATTCACCCCTCCACTTT. Its translation is CASSSDGQGNSPLHF.

The rearrangement links TRBV11-2 to TRBJ1-2; no firm D call. Germline V lookup: CDR1 SGHAT, CDR2 FQNNGV. The CDR3 sequence is 15 residues long. Trimming took 0 bases from V and 1 from J, leaving 9 bases between them. The CDR3 loop reads CASSLDSAVNYGYTF. The CDR3 nucleotides read TGTGCCAGCAGCTTAGACTCTGCGGTTAACTATGGCTACACCTTC.